Listed below are T cell receptor beta chains from one sample, sequenced in a study of cytomegalovirus exposure and HLA in healthy donors. TCRdb keeps only in-frame clones here, not all; method: immunoSEQ multiplex PCR. The data contain some 120,000 clones, 75% to 80% of them singletons. Sequencing was performed on PBMCs. The receptors were sampled from a middle-aged woman in good health and CMV-seronegative. Each CDR3 is given with its conserved first and last residue. D genes are given only for firm matches. Clone size is shown for a subset of rows, as once, few, many or a class of expanded clone.

v_call: TRBV28; d_call: TRBD1; j_call: TRBJ1-1; clone_size: .; cdr3_nt: TGTGCCAGCAGTTCTCCAGGGGGGACGGACACTGAAGCTTTCTTT; cdr3_aa: CASSSPGGTDTEAFF
v_call: TRBV4-1; d_call: TRBD2; j_call: TRBJ2-1; clone_size: .; cdr3_nt: TGCGCCAGCAGCCATTCCTTCTCAGGGCTAGCGGGGCACAATGAGCAGTTCTTC; cdr3_aa: CASSHSFSGLAGHNEQFF
v_call: TRBV5-1; d_call: .; j_call: TRBJ2-6; clone_size: once; cdr3_nt: TGCGCCAGCAGCTTGGAGAACAGGGTCCTATCTGGGGCCAACGTCCTGACTTTC; cdr3_aa: CASSLENRVLSGANVLTF
v_call: TRBV6-5; d_call: .; j_call: TRBJ1-2; clone_size: .; cdr3_nt: TGTGCCAGCAGTTCTACGACACGGGGGAAGGGAAATGGCTACACCTTC; cdr3_aa: CASSSTTRGKGNGYTF
v_call: TRBV15; d_call: TRBD1; j_call: TRBJ2-1; clone_size: few; cdr3_nt: TGTGCCACCGGGTCGGGACAGGGGGTCGGGGAGCAGTTCTTC; cdr3_aa: CATGSGQGVGEQFF
v_call: TRBV9; d_call: TRBD1; j_call: TRBJ1-2; clone_size: .; cdr3_nt: TGTGCCAGCAGCGCATCGGGACAGTCCTATGGCTACACCTTC; cdr3_aa: CASSASGQSYGYTF
v_call: TRBV11-2; d_call: .; j_call: TRBJ1-1; clone_size: .; cdr3_nt: TGTGCCAGCAGCTGGGGCAGTTCGAACACTGAAGCTTTCTTT; cdr3_aa: CASSWGSSNTEAFF
v_call: TRBV5-1; d_call: TRBD2; j_call: TRBJ2-3; clone_size: .; cdr3_nt: TGCGCCAGCAGCTTACAGGGGACTAGCGCCACAGATACGCAGTATTTT; cdr3_aa: CASSLQGTSATDTQYF
v_call: TRBV18; d_call: TRBD1; j_call: TRBJ2-3; clone_size: .; cdr3_nt: TGTGCCAGCTCACTCACAGGGGTGGATACGCAGTATTTT; cdr3_aa: CASSLTGVDTQYF
v_call: TRBV19; d_call: .; j_call: TRBJ1-5; clone_size: .; cdr3_nt: TGTGCCAGTATGGTGGGGGGATACGGGCCCCAGCATTTT; cdr3_aa: CASMVGGYGPQHF
v_call: TRBV6-1; d_call: TRBD2; j_call: TRBJ2-7; clone_size: .; cdr3_nt: TGTGCCAGCAGTGCCCTGGGGACTAGCGGGAGGAGCGAGCAGTACTTC; cdr3_aa: CASSALGTSGRSEQYF
v_call: TRBV28; d_call: TRBD1; j_call: TRBJ2-7; clone_size: .; cdr3_nt: TGTGCCAGCAGTCCACAGGGGTTGGGCGAGCAGTACTTC; cdr3_aa: CASSPQGLGEQYF
v_call: TRBV7-9; d_call: .; j_call: TRBJ2-2; clone_size: few; cdr3_nt: TGTGCCAGCAGGCCAGGGTTCGCGAACACCGGGGAGCTGTTTTTT; cdr3_aa: CASRPGFANTGELFF
v_call: TRBV5-5; d_call: .; j_call: TRBJ2-1; clone_size: few; cdr3_nt: TGTGCCAGCAGCTTGTCGGCAGGGTACAATGAGCAGTTCTTC; cdr3_aa: CASSLSAGYNEQFF
v_call: TRBV20-1; d_call: .; j_call: TRBJ2-3; clone_size: .; cdr3_nt: TGCAGTGCTAGTGCTAGGAGGGCGCAGTATTTT; cdr3_aa: CSASARRAQYF
v_call: TRBV28; d_call: TRBD2; j_call: TRBJ2-1; clone_size: .; cdr3_nt: TGTGCCAGCAGTTTGGGGTTCGGGAGGGGTATTAGCAATGAGCAGTTCTTC; cdr3_aa: CASSLGFGRGISNEQFF
v_call: TRBV10-1; d_call: TRBD1; j_call: TRBJ1-2; clone_size: few; cdr3_nt: TGCGCCAGCAGTGACGGGACAGGGTCCAACTATGGCTACACCTTC; cdr3_aa: CASSDGTGSNYGYTF
v_call: TRBV7-6; d_call: TRBD1; j_call: TRBJ1-3; clone_size: .; cdr3_nt: TGTGCCAGCAGCCCAAGGACAGGGTCAGGAAACACCATATATTTT; cdr3_aa: CASSPRTGSGNTIYF
v_call: TRBV4-1; d_call: TRBD1; j_call: TRBJ2-1; clone_size: .; cdr3_nt: TGCGCCAGCAGCAGCGACAGGGTCTCCTACAATGAGCAGTTCTTC; cdr3_aa: CASSSDRVSYNEQFF
v_call: TRBV25-1; d_call: TRBD2; j_call: TRBJ2-1; clone_size: .; cdr3_nt: TGTGCCAGCAGTGAGGGCGGGAGTGGTAACTCCTACAATGAGCAGTTCTTC; cdr3_aa: CASSEGGSGNSYNEQFF
v_call: TRBV18; d_call: .; j_call: TRBJ1-1; clone_size: .; cdr3_nt: TGTGCCAGCTCACCACTTTCCCTTAACACTGAAGCTTTCTTT; cdr3_aa: CASSPLSLNTEAFF
v_call: TRBV19; d_call: .; j_call: TRBJ2-2; clone_size: few; cdr3_nt: TGTGCCAGTAAGGGGCAGACCCTAATCACCGGGGAGCTGTTTTTT; cdr3_aa: CASKGQTLITGELFF
v_call: TRBV9; d_call: .; j_call: TRBJ1-5; clone_size: .; cdr3_nt: TGTGCCAGCAGCGTAAGCGGGGGGGCATATCAGCCCCAGCATTTT; cdr3_aa: CASSVSGGAYQPQHF
v_call: TRBV4-1; d_call: TRBD2; j_call: TRBJ2-6; clone_size: .; cdr3_nt: TGCGCCAGCAGCCACGGACTAGCGGGGTTCTCTGGGGCCAACGGCCTGACTTTC; cdr3_aa: CASSHGLAGFSGANGLTF
v_call: TRBV11-2; d_call: .; j_call: TRBJ1-6; clone_size: .; cdr3_nt: TGTGCCAGCAGCCCGGAGACAGGTCCCTTCAATTCACCCCTCCACTTT; cdr3_aa: CASSPETGPFNSPLHF
v_call: TRBV10-2; d_call: .; j_call: TRBJ2-5; clone_size: once; cdr3_nt: TGCGCCAGCAGTGAGCCTTACAGGGATAATGAGGCCCAGTACTTC; cdr3_aa: CASSEPYRDNEAQYF
v_call: TRBV5-1; d_call: .; j_call: TRBJ2-3; clone_size: few; cdr3_nt: TGCGCCAGCCTTAATCCGAGTGCTTCAGATACGCAGTATTTT; cdr3_aa: CASLNPSASDTQYF
v_call: TRBV14; d_call: .; j_call: TRBJ2-3; clone_size: .; cdr3_nt: TGTGCCAGCAGCCAAGGGACTCGCCTACAACAGCCCACAGATACGCAGTATTTT; cdr3_aa: CASSQGTRLQQPTDTQYF
v_call: TRBV7-9; d_call: TRBD1; j_call: TRBJ1-1; clone_size: few; cdr3_nt: TGTGCCAGCAGCCCTAACCTCAGGGGGCAAACTGAAGCTTTCTTT; cdr3_aa: CASSPNLRGQTEAFF
v_call: TRBV25-1; d_call: TRBD1; j_call: TRBJ2-7; clone_size: .; cdr3_nt: TGTGCCAGCCAGACAGGGGGGAGCTACGAGCAGTACTTC; cdr3_aa: CASQTGGSYEQYF
v_call: TRBV7-9; d_call: TRBD1; j_call: TRBJ1-6; clone_size: .; cdr3_nt: TGTGCCAGCAGGAGCCGACAGGGGACAAATTCACCCCTCCACTTT; cdr3_aa: CASRSRQGTNSPLHF
v_call: TRBV10-3; d_call: TRBD2; j_call: TRBJ2-7; clone_size: .; cdr3_nt: TGTGCCATCAGTGAGACTAGCGGGATCCACGAGCAGTACTTC; cdr3_aa: CAISETSGIHEQYF
v_call: TRBV28; d_call: .; j_call: TRBJ1-5; clone_size: .; cdr3_nt: TGTGCCAGCAGTTTAGGGCCGAATCAGCCCCAGCATTTT; cdr3_aa: CASSLGPNQPQHF
v_call: TRBV28; d_call: .; j_call: TRBJ2-1; clone_size: .; cdr3_nt: TGTGCCAGCAGTCGAAGCGGAACCTACAATGAGCAGTTCTTC; cdr3_aa: CASSRSGTYNEQFF
v_call: TRBV6-5; d_call: TRBD1; j_call: TRBJ2-7; clone_size: .; cdr3_nt: TGTGCCAGCAACAGGGGTCCGGGCTACGAGCAGTACTTC; cdr3_aa: CASNRGPGYEQYF
v_call: TRBV19; d_call: TRBD2; j_call: TRBJ2-7; clone_size: .; cdr3_nt: TGTGCCAGTAGCCCGCGGGGGGGAGGCTATTACGAGCAGTACTTC; cdr3_aa: CASSPRGGGYYEQYF
v_call: TRBV27; d_call: .; j_call: TRBJ1-1; clone_size: .; cdr3_nt: TGTGCCAGCAGTTTCCTCGGGGGGTCGGGCACTGAAGCTTTCTTT; cdr3_aa: CASSFLGGSGTEAFF